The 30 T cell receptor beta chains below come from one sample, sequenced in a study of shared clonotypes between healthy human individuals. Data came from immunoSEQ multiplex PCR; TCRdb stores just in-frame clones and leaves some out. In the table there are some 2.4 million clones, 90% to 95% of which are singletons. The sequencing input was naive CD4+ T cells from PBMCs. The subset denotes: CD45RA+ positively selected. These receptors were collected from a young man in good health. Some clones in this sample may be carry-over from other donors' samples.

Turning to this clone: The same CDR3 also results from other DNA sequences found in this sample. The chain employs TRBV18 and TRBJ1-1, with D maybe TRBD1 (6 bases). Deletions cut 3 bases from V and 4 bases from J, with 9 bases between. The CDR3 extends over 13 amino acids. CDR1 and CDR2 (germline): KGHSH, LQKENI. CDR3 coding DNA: TGTGCCAGCTCACCTGGACAGATCACTGAAGCTTTCTTT. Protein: CASSPGQITEAFF.

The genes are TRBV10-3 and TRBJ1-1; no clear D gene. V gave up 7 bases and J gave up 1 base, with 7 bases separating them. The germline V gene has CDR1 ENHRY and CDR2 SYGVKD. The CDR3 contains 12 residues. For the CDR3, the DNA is TGTGCCATCAAAGCGGCGAACACTGAAGCTTTCTTT. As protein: CAIKAANTEAFF.

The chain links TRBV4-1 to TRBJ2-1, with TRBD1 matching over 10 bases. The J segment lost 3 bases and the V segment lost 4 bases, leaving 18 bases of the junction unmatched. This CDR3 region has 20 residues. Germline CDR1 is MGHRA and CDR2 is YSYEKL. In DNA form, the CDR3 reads TGCGCCAGCAGCCGCCTCCCGGGACAGGGGCCCAACACCCTCTACAATGAGCAGTTCTTC. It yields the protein CASSRLPGQGPNTLYNEQFF.

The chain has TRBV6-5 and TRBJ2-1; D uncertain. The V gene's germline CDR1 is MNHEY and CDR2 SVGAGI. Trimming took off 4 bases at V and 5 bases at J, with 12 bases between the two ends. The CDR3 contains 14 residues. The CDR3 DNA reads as TGTGCCAGCAGTTCCTATCGAATTCACAATGAGCAGTTCTTC. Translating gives CASSSYRIHNEQFF.

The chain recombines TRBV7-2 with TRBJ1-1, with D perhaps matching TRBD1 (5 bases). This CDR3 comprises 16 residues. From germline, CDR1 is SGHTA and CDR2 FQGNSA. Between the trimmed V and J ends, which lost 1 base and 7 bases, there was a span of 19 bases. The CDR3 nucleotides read TGTGCCAGCAGCTTAGATGGGAACGGGATTAGGGGTGAAGCTTTCTTT. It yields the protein CASSLDGNGIRGEAFF.

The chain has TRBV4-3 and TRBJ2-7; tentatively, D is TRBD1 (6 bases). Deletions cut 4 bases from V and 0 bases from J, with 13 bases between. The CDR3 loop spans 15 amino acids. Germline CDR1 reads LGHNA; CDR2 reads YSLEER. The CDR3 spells CASSRQTGPSYEQYF. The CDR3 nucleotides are TGCGCCAGCAGCCGCCAGACAGGCCCCTCCTACGAGCAGTACTTC.

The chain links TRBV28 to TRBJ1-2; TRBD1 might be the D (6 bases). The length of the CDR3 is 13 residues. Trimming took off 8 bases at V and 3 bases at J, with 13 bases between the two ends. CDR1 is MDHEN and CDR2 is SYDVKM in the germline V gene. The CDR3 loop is CASQGTGYYGYTF. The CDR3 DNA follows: TGTGCCAGCCAAGGAACAGGGTACTATGGCTACACCTTC.

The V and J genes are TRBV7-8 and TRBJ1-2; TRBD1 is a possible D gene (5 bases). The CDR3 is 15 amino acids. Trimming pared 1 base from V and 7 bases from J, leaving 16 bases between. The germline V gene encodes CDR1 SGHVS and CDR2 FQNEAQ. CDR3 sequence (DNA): TGTGCCAGCAGCTTAGAGGGCCAGGGAGGAGGTGGCTACACCTTC. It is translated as CASSLEGQGGGGYTF.

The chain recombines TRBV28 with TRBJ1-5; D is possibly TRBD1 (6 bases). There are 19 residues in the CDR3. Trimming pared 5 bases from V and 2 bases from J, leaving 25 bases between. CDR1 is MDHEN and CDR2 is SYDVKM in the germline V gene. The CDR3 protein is CASSLRRGTGGAGNQPQHF. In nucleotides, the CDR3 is TGTGCCAGCAGTCTTCGGAGGGGAACCGGGGGCGCGGGCAATCAGCCCCAGCATTTT.

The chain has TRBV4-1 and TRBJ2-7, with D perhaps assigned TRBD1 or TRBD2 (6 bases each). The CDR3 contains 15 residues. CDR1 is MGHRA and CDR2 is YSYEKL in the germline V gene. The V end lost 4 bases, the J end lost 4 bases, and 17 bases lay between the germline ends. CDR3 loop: CASSPRGGRTYEQYF. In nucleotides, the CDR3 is TGCGCCAGCAGCCCCCGTGGGGGGCGCACGTACGAGCAGTACTTC.

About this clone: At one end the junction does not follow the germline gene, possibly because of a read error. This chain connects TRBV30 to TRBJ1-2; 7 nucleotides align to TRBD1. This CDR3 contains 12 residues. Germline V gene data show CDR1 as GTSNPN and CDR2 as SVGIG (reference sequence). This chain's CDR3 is CAWSAIPGQILF. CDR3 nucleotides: TGTGCCTGGAGTGCCATCCCGGGACAGATATTATTC.

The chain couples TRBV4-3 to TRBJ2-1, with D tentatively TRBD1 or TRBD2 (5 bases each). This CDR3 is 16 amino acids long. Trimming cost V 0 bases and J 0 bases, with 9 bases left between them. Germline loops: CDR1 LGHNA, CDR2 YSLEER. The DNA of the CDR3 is TGCGCCAGCAGCCAAGATTGGGGGAGCTCCTACAATGAGCAGTTCTTC. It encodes CASSQDWGSSYNEQFF.

The CDR3 DNA reads as TGTGCCAGCTCACCATATGAGGGGGAGGATCAGCCCCAGCATTTT. It translates to CASSPYEGEDQPQHF. This rearrangement joins TRBV18 to TRBJ1-5; D might be TRBD1 (6 bases). Germline V gives CDR1 KGHSH, CDR2 LQKENI. The germline V and J ends were trimmed by 2 bases and 5 bases, with 13 bases remaining between them. This CDR3 comprises 15 residues.

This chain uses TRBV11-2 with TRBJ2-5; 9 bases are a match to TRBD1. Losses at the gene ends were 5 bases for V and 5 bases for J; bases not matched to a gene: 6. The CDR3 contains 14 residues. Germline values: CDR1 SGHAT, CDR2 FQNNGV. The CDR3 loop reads CASSPPGQGETQYF. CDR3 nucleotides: TGTGCCAGCAGCCCCCCCGGACAGGGGGAGACCCAGTACTTC. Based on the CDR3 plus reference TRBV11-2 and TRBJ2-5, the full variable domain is EAGVAQSPRYKIIEKRQSVAFWCNPISGHATLYWYQQILGQGPKLLIQFQNNGVVDDSQLPKDRFSAERLKGVDSTLKIQPAKLEDSAVYLCASSPPGQGETQYFGPGTRLLVL.

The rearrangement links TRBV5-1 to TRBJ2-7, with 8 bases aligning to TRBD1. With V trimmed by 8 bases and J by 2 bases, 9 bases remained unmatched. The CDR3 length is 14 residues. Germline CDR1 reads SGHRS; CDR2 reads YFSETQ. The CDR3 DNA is TGCGCCAGTTCCCCGGGACAGGCAACCTACGAGCAGTACTTC. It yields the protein CASSPGQATYEQYF.

The CDR3, as DNA: TGTGCTACCAGTTTCAGTTTCTACGAGCAGTACTTC. Protein product: CATSFSFYEQYF. V and J are TRBV2 and TRBJ2-7; D not resolved. This CDR3 is 12 amino acids long. Germline CDR1 is SNHLY and CDR2 is FYNNEI.

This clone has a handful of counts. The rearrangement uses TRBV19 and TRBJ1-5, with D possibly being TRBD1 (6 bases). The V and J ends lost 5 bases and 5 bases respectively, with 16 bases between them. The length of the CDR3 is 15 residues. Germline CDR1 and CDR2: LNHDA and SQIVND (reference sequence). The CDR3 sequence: CASSPVDSLDQPQHF. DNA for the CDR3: TGTGCCAGTAGTCCCGTGGACAGCCTAGATCAGCCCCAGCATTTT.

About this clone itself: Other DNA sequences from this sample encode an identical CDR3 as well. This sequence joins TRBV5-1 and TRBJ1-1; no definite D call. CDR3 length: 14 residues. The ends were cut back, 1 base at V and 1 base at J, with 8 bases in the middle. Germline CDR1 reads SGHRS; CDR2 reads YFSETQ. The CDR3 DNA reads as TGCGCCAGCAGCTTGTTGGGAGGGAACACTGAAGCTTTCTTT. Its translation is CASSLLGGNTEAFF.

Here the CDR3 reads CASSWYRDSRNEQFF. CDR3 nucleotides: TGTGCCAGCAGCTGGTATCGGGACAGCCGAAATGAGCAGTTCTTC. V gene TRBV5-4 combines with J gene TRBJ2-1, with 7 positions matching TRBD1. The ends lost 3 bases at V and 7 bases at J; junction bases unmatched: 10. Germline V gives CDR1 SGHNT, CDR2 YYREEE (reference sequence). This CDR3 comprises 15 residues.

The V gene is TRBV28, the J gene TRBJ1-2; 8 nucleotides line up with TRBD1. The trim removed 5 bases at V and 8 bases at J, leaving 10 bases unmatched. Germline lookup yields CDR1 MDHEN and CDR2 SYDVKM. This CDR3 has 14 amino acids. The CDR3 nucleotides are TGTGCCAGCAGTACGACAGGGGCGAAGGACGGCTACACCTTC. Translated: CASSTTGAKDGYTF.

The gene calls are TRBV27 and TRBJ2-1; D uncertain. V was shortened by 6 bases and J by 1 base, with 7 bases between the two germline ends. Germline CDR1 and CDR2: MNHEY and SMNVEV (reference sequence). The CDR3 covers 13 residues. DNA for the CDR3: TGTGCCAGCAGGGGGTTTTCCTACAATGAGCAGTTCTTC. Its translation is CASRGFSYNEQFF.

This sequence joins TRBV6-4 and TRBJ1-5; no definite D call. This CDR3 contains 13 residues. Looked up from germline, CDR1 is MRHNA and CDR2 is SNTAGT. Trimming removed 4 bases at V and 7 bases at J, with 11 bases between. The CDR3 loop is CASSGEEGQPQHF. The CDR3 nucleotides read TGTGCCAGCAGTGGGGAGGAAGGCCAGCCCCAGCATTTT.

The CDR3 sequence is CSGTSTGGGETQYF. In DNA, the CDR3 is TGCAGCGGGACCAGTACAGGGGGCGGAGAGACCCAGTACTTC. The chain couples TRBV29-1 to TRBJ2-5; 9 nucleotides agree with TRBD1. The CDR3 has 14 amino acids. Germline V gives CDR1 SQVTM, CDR2 ANQGSEA. The ends lost 7 bases at V and 4 bases at J; junction bases unmatched: 10.

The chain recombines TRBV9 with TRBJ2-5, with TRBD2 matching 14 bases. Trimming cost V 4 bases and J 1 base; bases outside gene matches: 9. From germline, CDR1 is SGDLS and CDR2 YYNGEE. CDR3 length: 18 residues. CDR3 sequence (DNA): TGTGCCAGCAGCCCCCGACTAGCGGGAGGGCCGGGCCAAGAGACCCAGTACTTC. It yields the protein CASSPRLAGGPGQETQYF.

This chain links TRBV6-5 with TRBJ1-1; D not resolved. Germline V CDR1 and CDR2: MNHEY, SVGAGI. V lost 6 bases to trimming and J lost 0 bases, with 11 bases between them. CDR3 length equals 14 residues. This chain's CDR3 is CASSPRSLNTEAFF. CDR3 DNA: TGTGCCAGCAGCCCTCGAAGCTTGAACACTGAAGCTTTCTTT.

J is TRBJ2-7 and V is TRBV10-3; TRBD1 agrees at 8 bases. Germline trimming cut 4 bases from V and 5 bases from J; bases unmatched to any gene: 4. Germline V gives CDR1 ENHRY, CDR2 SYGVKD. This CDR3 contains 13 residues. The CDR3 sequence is CAISGQGLDEQYF. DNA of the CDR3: TGTGCCATCAGTGGACAGGGGTTAGACGAGCAGTACTTC.

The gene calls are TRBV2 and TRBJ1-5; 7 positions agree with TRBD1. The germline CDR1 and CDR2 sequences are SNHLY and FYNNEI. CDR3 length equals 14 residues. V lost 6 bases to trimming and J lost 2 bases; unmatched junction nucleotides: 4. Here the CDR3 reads CASRLTGGNQPQHF. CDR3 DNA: TGTGCCAGCAGACTAACAGGGGGCAATCAGCCCCAGCATTTT. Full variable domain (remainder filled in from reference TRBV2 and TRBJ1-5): EPEVTQTPSHQVTQMGQEVILRCVPISNHLYFYWYRQILGQKVEFLVSFYNNEISEKSEIFDDQFSVERPDGSNFTLKIRSTKLEDSAMYFCASRLTGGNQPQHFGDGTRLSIL.

This chain's CDR3 is CASSVDLGASYEQYF. The CDR3 region has the DNA TGTGCCAGCAGCGTAGATTTGGGCGCCTCCTACGAGCAGTACTTC. This chain joins TRBV9 and TRBJ2-7; D remains ambiguous. CDR3 length equals 15 residues. Trimming pared 0 bases from V and 0 bases from J, leaving 10 bases between. Germline loops: CDR1 SGDLS, CDR2 YYNGEE.

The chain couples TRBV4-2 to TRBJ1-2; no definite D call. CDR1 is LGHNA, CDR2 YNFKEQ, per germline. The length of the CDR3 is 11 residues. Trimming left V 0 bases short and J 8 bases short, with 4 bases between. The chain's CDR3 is CASSQDRGYTF. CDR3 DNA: TGTGCCAGCAGCCAAGATCGCGGCTACACCTTC.

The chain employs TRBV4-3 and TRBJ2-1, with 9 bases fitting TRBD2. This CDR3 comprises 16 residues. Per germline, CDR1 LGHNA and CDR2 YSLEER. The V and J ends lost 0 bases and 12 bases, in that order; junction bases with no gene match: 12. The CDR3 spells CASSQDPGLAGLLQFF. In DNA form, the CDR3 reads TGCGCCAGCAGCCAAGACCCGGGACTAGCCGGCTTGCTGCAGTTCTTC.